This T cell receptor (beta chain) came from a study of blood T cell repertoires in COVID-19. The overall study: Spain, Italy and the United States supplied samples that represented acute and convalescent COVID-19. Nucleic acid was either cDNA or gDNA, and it came from T cells, B-cell-depleted T cells, or PBMCs.

Germline CDR1 is KGHSH and CDR2 is LQKENI. J lost 3 bases, V lost 3 bases, and 8 bases had no gene match. The CDR3 runs 15 residues. Sequenced by immunoSEQ multiplex PCR; TCRdb stores in-frame clones only, minus some. Counted here are roughly 300,000 clones, roughly 90% occurring once; the ten biggest clones make up under 6.5%. Sequencing was performed on peripheral blood. The sequence came from a man between 18 and 35 years old who had recovered from COVID-19. The V call is TRBV18, the J call TRBJ2-7; 7 nucleotides match TRBD1. This chain's CDR3 is CASSPTGPEGYEQYF. CDR3 nucleotide sequence: TGTGCCAGCTCACCGACAGGGCCCGAGGGCTACGAGCAGTACTTC.